A selection of T cell receptor beta chains follows, all from one sample in a study of cytomegalovirus exposure and HLA in healthy donors. This table comes from immunoSEQ multiplex PCR, and its TCRdb copy is limited to in-frame clones, with some not included. The listing contains about 150,000 clones. The specimen was PBMCs. The origin of the receptors is a woman between 45 and 60 years old in good health and CMV-seronegative. CDR3s include the opening cysteine and the closing phenylalanine or tryptophan. Fields, in order: J gene, V gene, CDR3 protein.

j_call: TRBJ2-5
v_call: TRBV4-1
cdr3_aa: CASSQDWASVQETQYF

j_call: TRBJ2-5
v_call: TRBV6-6
cdr3_aa: CASSYPDTQETQYF

j_call: TRBJ2-7
v_call: TRBV29-1
cdr3_aa: CSVLGPGSYEQYF

j_call: TRBJ2-7
v_call: TRBV6-1
cdr3_aa: CASSVETGSLEQYF

j_call: TRBJ2-7
v_call: TRBV9
cdr3_aa: CASCPNLRDSYEQYF

j_call: TRBJ2-3
v_call: TRBV5-1
cdr3_aa: CASSSDSSNTDTQYF

j_call: TRBJ2-1
v_call: TRBV7-9
cdr3_aa: CASSHGQGASYNEQFF

j_call: TRBJ1-5
v_call: TRBV5-4
cdr3_aa: CASSPDRNQPQHF

j_call: TRBJ1-2
v_call: TRBV28
cdr3_aa: CASSSRDRINYGYTF

j_call: TRBJ2-7
v_call: TRBV2
cdr3_aa: CASSAQGELSYEQYF

j_call: TRBJ2-4
v_call: TRBV10-3
cdr3_aa: CAIRSADIQYF

j_call: TRBJ2-3
v_call: TRBV5-1
cdr3_aa: CASSLGSPGDTQYF

j_call: TRBJ1-4
v_call: TRBV19
cdr3_aa: CASSVALNEKLFF